The source of this T cell receptor (beta chain) is a study of vaccination and CD4 T cells after COVID-19. The germline V gene has CDR1 WNHNN and CDR2 SYGVQD (reference sequence). V shed 4 bases and J 5 bases; nucleotides not matched to a gene: 10. This CDR3 region has 15 residues. There are a few counts of this clonotype. The antigen is unknown. The assay that was used to sequence DNA from cultured CD4+ T cells was the Oncomine TCR Beta short-read assay. TCRdb re-analysed the PCR reads in MiXCR, keeping a single row per CDR3 protein. The table shows several thousand distinct CDR3 sequences, with less than 60% occurring only once. Described treatment: approximately 10-day PBMC culture with coronavirus spike peptide pools or control peptides (ViraFEST assay). Positive PCR tests were logged from March through December 2020, ahead of US Alpha, Beta and Delta variants.

The sequence came from a human donor who had recovered from COVID-19. V usage is TRBV10-1 and J usage is TRBJ2-7, with 8 bases lining up with TRBD2. The sequenced sample was CD4+ T cells from blood, cultured in vitro. The CDR3 DNA reads as TGCGCCAGCAGTGGTAAGAGCGGGAGACGCGACGAGCAGTACTTC. Its protein product is CASSGKSGRRDEQYF.